The 24 T cell receptor beta chains in this list originate from one sample, sequenced in a study of post-analysis software for immune sequencing data. Study-wide results and limits: Five TRBV segments, TRBV5-6, TRBV5-1 and TRBV20-1 among them, were found more frequent in patients than controls.

These receptors have no identified antigens. Unique molecular identifiers had been added to the TCR beta cDNA libraries. TCRdb independently ran MiXCR on the PCR reads; one entry per CDR3 protein. This table holds 820,000 or so distinct CDR3 sequences, under 70% found once. The sequenced sample was blood. These receptor sequences come from a girl aged 10-17 years with multiple sclerosis.

The V and J genes are TRBV4-1 and TRBJ1-1; no clear D gene. The CDR3 length is 14 residues. Germline lookup yields CDR1 MGHRA and CDR2 YSYEKL. V lost 4 bases and J lost 1, with 10 bases in between. CDR3 amino acids: CASSLPGENTEAFF. Here the CDR3 DNA reads TGCGCCAGCAGCCTCCCTGGGGAGAACACTGAAGCTTTCTTT.

V and J are TRBV5-6 and TRBJ2-7; 9 nucleotides line up with TRBD2. This CDR3 has 15 residues. In germline, CDR1 is SGHDT, CDR2 YYEEEE. V dropped 5 bases and J dropped 1; count of bases not matched to a gene: 7. CDR3 coding DNA: TGTGCCAGCAGTCGGCTAGCGGGAAAATCCTACGAGCAGTACTTC. It is translated as CASSRLAGKSYEQYF. Looking up the rest from reference TRBV5-6 and TRBJ2-7 gives the full variable domain: DAGVTQSPTHLIKTRGQQVTLRCSPKSGHDTVSWYQQALGQGPQFIFQYYEEEERQRGNFPDRFSGHQFPNYSSELNVNALLLGDSALYLCASSRLAGKSYEQYFGPGTRLTVT.

The rearrangement uses TRBV11-3 and TRBJ2-1; 7 positions agree with TRBD1. Matching the DNA end better, TRBJ2-7 makes the J call doubtful. Germline loops: CDR1 SGHNT, CDR2 YENEEA. The CDR3 is made up of 15 amino acids. CDR3 in amino acids: CASSLGDRSYNEQYF. The DNA for the CDR3 is TGTGCCAGCAGCTTAGGGGACAGATCCTACAATGAGCAGTACTTC.

This clonotype was seen only once. The V call is TRBV29-1, the J call TRBJ1-5, with D hard to call. The CDR3 has 13 amino acids. Trimming stripped 4 bases from V and 1 base from J, with 8 bases between. Germline lookup yields CDR1 SQVTM and CDR2 ANQGSEA. CDR3 bases: TGCAGCGTTGGACATAAAAGCAATCAGCCCCAGCATTTT. The encoded protein is CSVGHKSNQPQHF.

The chain joins TRBV6-4 to TRBJ1-1; TRBD1 agrees at 7 bases. Germline values: CDR1 MRHNA, CDR2 SNTAGT. J was trimmed by 3 bases and V by 6 bases; bases with no gene match: 10. The CDR3 loop spans 15 amino acids. CDR3 DNA: TGTGCCAGCAGGATGAGCCGGGACAGTCACACTGAAGCTTTCTTT. This translates into CASRMSRDSHTEAFF.

The J gene is TRBJ2-7, the V gene TRBV4-2; 7 bases are shared with TRBD1. The CDR3 length is 16 residues. With V trimmed by 1 base and J by 0 bases, 6 bases remained unmatched. CDR1 LGHNA and CDR2 YNFKEQ come from the germline V gene. The CDR3: CASSQVVGGLSYEQYF. The CDR3 bases are TGTGCCAGCAGCCAAGTGGTAGGGGGCCTCTCCTACGAGCAGTACTTC.

On this clonotype itself: An end of the junction does not agree with germline; a read error may underlie this. This chain links TRBV6-1 with TRBJ1-4; D perhaps matches TRBD1 (6 bases). Germline CDR1 is MNHNS and CDR2 is SASEGT. This CDR3 has 18 amino acids. This chain's CDR3 is CASRHLAGVGTTNEKLFF. The CDR3 bases are TGTGCCAGCAGACACCTGGCAGGGGTGGGGACAACTAATGAAAAGCTGTTTTTT.

This clonotype appeared a few times. The chain couples TRBV20-1 to TRBJ2-7; 10 bases match TRBD1. The trim removed 7 bases at V and 4 bases at J, leaving 7 bases unmatched. Germline assignment: CDR1 DFQATT and CDR2 SNEGSKA (reference sequence). This CDR3 contains 13 residues. Here the CDR3 reads CSVRQGAAYEQYF. CDR3 bases: TGCAGTGTGAGACAGGGGGCTGCGTACGAGCAGTACTTC.

V gene TRBV20-1 combines with J gene TRBJ2-5; maybe TRBD1 (6 bases). The CDR3 contains 15 residues. Trimming took 0 bases from V and 6 from J, leaving 17 bases between them. CDR1 is DFQATT, CDR2 SNEGSKA, per germline (reference sequence). The CDR3 protein is CSARDLGAGSKTQYF. CDR3 in DNA: TGCAGTGCTAGAGATCTGGGGGCGGGCTCCAAGACCCAGTACTTC.

This chain connects TRBV12-5 to TRBJ1-5; D not certain. The length of the CDR3 is 14 residues. Trimming stripped 5 bases from V and 2 bases from J, with 10 bases between. Per germline, CDR1 LGHNT and CDR2 FRNRAP. The CDR3 DNA is TGTGCTAGTGGTGGCAAGGAGGGCAATCAGCCCCAGCATTTT. This codes for CASGGKEGNQPQHF.

In regard to this clonotype: The junction departs from the called germline gene at one end, perhaps through a read error. The chain employs TRBV5-1 and TRBJ1-2; unclear D gene. Germline V gives CDR1 SGHRS, CDR2 YFSETQ. The CDR3 length is 15 residues. CDR3 sequence (DNA): TGCGCCAGCAGCTTGAATTGGGATAATAACTATGGCTATACCTTC. Its protein is CASSLNWDNNYGYTF.

This clonotype came up once. This sequence joins TRBV28 and TRBJ2-1; either TRBD1 or TRBD2 may supply D (5 bases each). CDR3 length equals 15 residues. V lost 7 bases and J lost 8, with 21 bases in between. Germline CDR1 and CDR2: MDHEN and SYDVKM. The CDR3 protein is CASTPPGPGIDEQFF. The CDR3 nucleotides read TGTGCCAGCACCCCGCCGGGGCCGGGTATCGATGAGCAGTTCTTC.

This clonotype appeared once. This chain uses TRBV6-6 with TRBJ1-5; 7 nucleotides align to TRBD1. The V segment lost 2 bases and the J segment 3 bases; nucleotides outside the gene matches: 4. Germline loops: CDR1 MNHNY, CDR2 SVGAGI (reference sequence). This CDR3 has 15 residues. DNA for the CDR3: TGTGCCAGCAGTTACCCAACAGGGGTCAATCAGCCCCAGCATTTT. Its translation is CASSYPTGVNQPQHF.

A few counts support this clonotype. The chain joins TRBV10-3 to TRBJ2-1, with 7 bases that match TRBD1. Germline V lookup: CDR1 ENHRY, CDR2 SYGVKD. After removal of 9 bases from V and 4 bases from J, the junction contained 3 bases not matched to a gene. CDR3 length: 12 amino acids. The CDR3 region has the DNA TGTGCCATGAGGGACAGTTACAATGAGCAGTTCTTC. It translates to CAMRDSYNEQFF.

This clonotype has just a few counts. The CDR3 bases are TGTGCCAGCAGTTGGAGTCGGGGAGGGGGCCCCGAGCAGTACTTC. Its translation is CASSWSRGGGPEQYF. The chain joins TRBV28 to TRBJ2-4; the D call may be TRBD1 or TRBD2 (7 bases each). The J call may be incorrect, as the DNA end agrees better with TRBJ2-7. CDR1 is MDHEN, CDR2 SYDVKM, per germline. The CDR3 runs to 15 residues.

This clonotype appeared a few times. The chain employs TRBV5-1 and TRBJ2-1, with 7 nucleotides matching TRBD1. There are 17 residues in the CDR3. Losses at the gene ends were 3 bases for V and 0 bases for J; bases not matched to a gene: 9. CDR1 SGHRS and CDR2 YFSETQ come from the germline V gene. CDR3 DNA: TGCGCCAGCAGCTCACGACAGGGATCGGGCTCCTACAATGAGCAGTTCTTC. Translation gives CASSSRQGSGSYNEQFF.

This clonotype has more than one count but fewer than ten. This CDR3 reads CSTYSGTPSSYNEQFF. In DNA form, the CDR3 reads TGCAGTACATACTCCGGGACTCCAAGCTCCTACAATGAGCAGTTCTTC. The J gene is TRBJ2-1, the V gene TRBV20-1, with D possibly being TRBD2 (6 bases). The germline V gene has CDR1 DFQATT and CDR2 SNEGSKA (reference sequence). Trimming removed 8 bases from V and 0 bases from J, with 20 bases in between. CDR3 length: 16 residues.

The chain is built from TRBV5-1 and TRBJ2-7; possibly TRBD1 for D (5 bases). Trimming took off 4 bases at V and 5 bases at J, with 19 bases between the two ends. Germline CDR1 and CDR2: SGHRS and YFSETQ. The CDR3 is made up of 15 amino acids. For the CDR3, the DNA is TGCGCCAGCAGCACTGGGGCCAAGCCCAGGAACGAGCAGTACTTC. It yields the protein CASSTGAKPRNEQYF.

For this clonotype: At one of its ends the junction is not consistent with the germline gene, which may arise from a read error. CDR3 sequence reads: CASSPYPSYEQYF. As DNA, the CDR3 is TGTGCCAGCAGCCCTTATCCCTCGTACGAGCAGTACTTC. J is TRBJ2-7 and V is TRBV5-1; D call uncertain. This CDR3 has 13 amino acids. From germline, CDR1 is SGHRS and CDR2 YFSETQ.

This chain uses TRBV27 with TRBJ2-7; no clear D. Trimming left V 4 bases short and J 7 bases short, with 11 bases between. CDR1 is MNHEY, CDR2 SMNVEV, per germline (reference sequence). This CDR3 has 12 residues. CDR3 DNA sequence: TGTGCCAGCAGTTACCACAACGGGGAGCAGTACTTC. Protein: CASSYHNGEQYF.

The genes are TRBV12-3 or TRBV12-4 and TRBJ1-1, with D uncertain. The CDR3 extends over 16 amino acids. V was pared by 5 bases and J by 0 bases, with 16 bases between. The CDR3 protein is CASSPGPGTLNTEAFF. In DNA form, the CDR3 reads TGTGCCAGCAGTCCCGGCCCTGGTACCTTGAACACTGAAGCTTTCTTT.

The V call is TRBV14, the J call TRBJ2-5; maybe TRBD2 (6 bases). This CDR3 has 20 residues. Trimming left V 1 base short and J 4 bases short, with 28 bases between. Looked up from germline, CDR1 is SGHDN and CDR2 is FVKESK. CDR3 amino acids: CASSQVEFSEYLRGAETQYF. CDR3 DNA: TGTGCCAGCAGCCAAGTTGAGTTCTCCGAATACCTGCGGGGTGCAGAGACCCAGTACTTC. Drawing the rest from reference TRBV14 and TRBJ2-5, the complete variable domain is EAGVTQFPSHSVIEKGQTVTLRCDPISGHDNLYWYRRVMGKEIKFLLHFVKESKQDESGMPNNRFLAERTGGTYSTLKVQPAELEDSGVYFCASSQVEFSEYLRGAETQYFGPGTRLLVL.

V is TRBV29-1 and J is TRBJ2-1, with 9 bases lining up with TRBD2. Trimming at V came to 4 bases and at J to 2 bases, leaving 6 bases not matched to a gene. Looked up from germline, CDR1 is SQVTM and CDR2 is ANQGSEA. CDR3 length: 15 residues. The CDR3 reads CSVGTRGRAYNEQFF. The CDR3 coding sequence is TGCAGCGTTGGTACTCGCGGGAGGGCCTACAATGAGCAGTTCTTC.

This clonotype is a singleton in its sample. V and J are TRBV7-9 and TRBJ2-6, with D hard to call. Germline CDR1 and CDR2: SEHNR and FQNEAQ (reference sequence). The CDR3 runs to 17 residues. V was pared by 0 bases and J by 0 bases, with 9 bases between. CDR3 protein: CASSLARLNSGANVLTF. In DNA, the CDR3 is TGTGCCAGCAGCTTAGCGCGTCTGAACTCTGGGGCCAACGTCCTGACTTTC.